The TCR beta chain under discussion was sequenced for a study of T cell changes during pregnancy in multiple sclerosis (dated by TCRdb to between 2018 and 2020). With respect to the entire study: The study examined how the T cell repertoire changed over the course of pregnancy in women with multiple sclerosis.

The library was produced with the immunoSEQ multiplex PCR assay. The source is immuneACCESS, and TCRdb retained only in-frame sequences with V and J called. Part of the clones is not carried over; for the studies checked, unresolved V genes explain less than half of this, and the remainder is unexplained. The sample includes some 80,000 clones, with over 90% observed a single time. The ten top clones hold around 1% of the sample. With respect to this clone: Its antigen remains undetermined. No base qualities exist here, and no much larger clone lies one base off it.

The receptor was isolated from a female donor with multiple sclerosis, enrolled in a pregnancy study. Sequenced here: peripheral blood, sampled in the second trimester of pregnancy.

The sequenced DNA: TGCGCCACAACCGGACAGGGGCAAGAGACCCAGTACTTC. Its amino acids are CATTGQGQETQYF. The chain was built from TRBV5-1 and TRBJ2-5, with 9 middle bases fitting TRBD1. The cysteine opens and the phenylalanine closes a CDR3 of 13 amino acids. Left in the record is the CDR3 DNA by itself, 39 bases read in frame from the first base. For CDR1 and CDR2, the germline V gene lists SGHRS and YFSETQ. Trimming removed 9 bases from V and 2 bases from J; the gene matches leave 5 bases unexplained.